This T cell receptor beta chain was obtained from a study of cytomegalovirus exposure and HLA in healthy donors. Regarding the study as a whole: In vitro assays verified that three CMV-associated chains recognized CMV antigens specifically.

Germline-derived CDR1 and CDR2 are LGHNT and FRNRAP. The CDR3 is 16 amino acids. V lost 0 bases, J lost 9 bases, and 12 bases stayed unmatched. Vbeta (60) and Jbeta (13) primers were used in the PCR. The protocol was immunoSEQ multiplex PCR, while the TCRdb copy is restricted to in-frame clones and leaves out a portion. The table has 150,000 to 200,000 clones, 70% to 85% seen once. This clone was observed a few times. As yet, its antigen is unknown. The J gene is TRBJ1-1, the V gene TRBV12-5; 8 positions agree with TRBD1. The receptor comes from a woman aged 30 to 39 in good health and CMV-seronegative. The sequencing input was PBMCs. CDR3: CASGLVLSDREVKAFF. In nucleotides, the CDR3 is TGTGCTAGTGGTTTGGTACTTTCGGACAGGGAGGTAAAAGCTTTCTTT. The full variable domain, rest sourced from reference TRBV12-5 and TRBJ1-1, is DARVTQTPRHKVTEMGQEVTMRCQPILGHNTVFWYRQTMMQGLELLAYFRNRAPLDDSGMPKDRFSAEMPDATLATLKIQPSEPRDSAVYFCASGLVLSDREVKAFFGQGTRLTVV.